Detailed here is one T cell receptor (beta chain). The antigen is not known. The source of the sample is a study of T cells in localized non-small cell lung cancer. This CDR3 comprises 14 residues. CDR1 is SQVTM, CDR2 ANQGSEA, per germline. Trimming cost V 4 bases and J 6 bases; bases outside gene matches: 6. Measured with immunoSEQ multiplex PCR; TCRdb has only the in-frame clones, and not every one. This table holds about 30,000 clones, 90% to 95% found once. Regarding the study as a whole: Out of the top 100 tumor clones, a median about 57 were seen in adjacent lung.

J is TRBJ2-1 and V is TRBV29-1; 10 nucleotides agree with TRBD1. The receptor comes from a woman aged 40 to 75 with stage I lung adenocarcinoma. The sequencing used peripheral blood, collected before any cancer treatment. The CDR3 coding sequence is TGCAGCGTTGCGTGGGACAGGGGCAGCAATGAGCAGTTCTTC. As protein: CSVAWDRGSNEQFF.